This T cell receptor (beta chain) was recovered during a study of PD-1 blockade in classical Hodgkin lymphoma. Some clones are missing from TCRdb's copy, which holds only in-frame ones; the method was immunoSEQ multiplex PCR. The sample records fewer than 50,000 clones, about 90% being singletons. Germline CDR1 reads SGHNT; CDR2 reads YYREEE (reference sequence). V lost 1 base and J 10 bases, leaving 11 bases between the germline ends. CDR3 length equals 12 residues. Exposure to brentuximab vedotin varied, and each patient had relapsed following autologous stem cell transplantation. The TCR comes from a human donor with classical Hodgkin lymphoma. The chain uses TRBV5-4 and TRBJ1-1, with D maybe TRBD1 (6 bases). Specimen: peripheral blood mononuclear cells (PBMCs), collected at baseline. The CDR3 sequence: CASSLRGVRAFF. The DNA of the CDR3 is TGTGCCAGCAGCTTGAGGGGGGTCAGAGCTTTCTTT.